The next 7 T cell receptor beta chains were all read from a single sample in a study of long-term antiretroviral therapy in people with HIV (dated by TCRdb to between 2022 and 2023). The immunoSEQ hsTCRB v3.0 assay was used at survey level resolution to sequence the TRB variable region. Drawn from immuneACCESS, this table holds only the in-frame rearrangements with V and J called that TCRdb kept. Clones are partly lost; checked studies trace under half to an unresolved V gene and leave the rest unexplained. The sample data list about 20,000 clones, and around 80% of these were observed just once. The ten largest make up 14% of the sample. The sample was unsorted PBMCs, taken 2.9 years after starting antiretroviral therapy. Receptor source: a young woman with HIV.

The chain carries TRBV9 and TRBJ1-3; D is ambiguous. The V end lost 3 bases, the J end lost 2 bases, and 15 bases lay between the germline ends. The CDR3 loop spans 16 amino acids. Looked up from germline, CDR1 is SGDLS and CDR2 is YYNGEE. CDR3 in amino acids: CASSGTMQGPGNTIYF. The CDR3 bases are TGTGCCAGCAGCGGAACAATGCAAGGACCTGGAAACACCATATATTTT.

Only a few counts were recorded for this clone. The genes are TRBV7-9 and TRBJ1-1; D may be TRBD1 (5 bases). The CDR3 has 14 amino acids. Germline CDR1 is SEHNR and CDR2 is FQNEAQ (reference sequence). Trimming took off 8 bases at V and 0 bases at J, with 13 bases between the two ends. As DNA, the CDR3 is TGTGCCAGCTCCCCCGGGACTGTGAACACTGAAGCTTTCTTT. This sequence encodes CASSPGTVNTEAFF.

In this sample, this clone turned up a few times. This chain joins TRBV2 and TRBJ1-2; D remains ambiguous. Germline V gives CDR1 SNHLY, CDR2 FYNNEI. The CDR3 is made up of 12 amino acids. V was shortened by 8 bases and J by 4 bases, with 11 bases between the two germline ends. In DNA form, the CDR3 reads TGTGCCAGCCCCCGATCTACCTATGGCTACACCTTC. Its translation is CASPRSTYGYTF.

The rearrangement links TRBV7-9 to TRBJ1-4; TRBD1 aligns across 7 bases. V shed 2 bases, J shed 8 bases, and the junction held 14 bases outside the gene matches. The CDR3 is 17 amino acids. Germline V gene sequence: CDR1 SEHNR, CDR2 FQNEAQ (reference sequence). The CDR3 reads CASSLSQGVSLGEKLFF. The DNA of the CDR3 is TGTGCCAGCAGCTTATCCCAGGGGGTTTCTCTGGGGGAAAAACTGTTTTTT.

The J gene is TRBJ2-1, the V gene TRBV7-2, with TRBD1 matching over 7 bases. The V gene's germline CDR1 is SGHTA and CDR2 FQGNSA. V gave up 2 bases and J gave up 0 bases; unmatched junction bases: 4. The CDR3 runs 16 residues. The CDR3 coding sequence is TGTGCCAGCAGCTTAAGACAGGGTCGCTCCTACAATGAGCAGTTCTTC. Protein product: CASSLRQGRSYNEQFF. Full variable domain (missing parts from reference TRBV7-2 and TRBJ2-1): GAGVSQSPSNKVTEKGKDVELRCDPISGHTALYWYRQSLGQGLEFLIYFQGNSAPDKSGLPSDRFSAERTGGSVSTLTIQRTQQEDSAVYLCASSLRQGRSYNEQFFGPGTRLTVL.

V usage is TRBV6-5 and J usage is TRBJ2-1; 16 nucleotides match TRBD2. Germline CDR1 reads MNHEY; CDR2 reads SVGAGI. Unmatched junction bases numbered 5, after V lost 8 bases and J lost 7 bases. This CDR3 is built from 15 residues. Written as DNA, the CDR3 is TGTGCCAGCGGGACTAGCGGGGGGGCAACGAATGAGCAGTTCTTC. This encodes CASGTSGGATNEQFF.

With regard to this clone: A junction boundary mismatches the germline segment, possibly from a read error. This chain connects TRBV7-6 to TRBJ2-7; D remains unclear. The CDR3 is 13 residues long. Germline V lookup: CDR1 SGHVS, CDR2 FNYEAQ. The CDR3 DNA reads as TGTGCCAGCAGCTTAAAGTCTTCCTCCGAGCAGTACTTC. Its translation: CASSLKSSSEQYF.